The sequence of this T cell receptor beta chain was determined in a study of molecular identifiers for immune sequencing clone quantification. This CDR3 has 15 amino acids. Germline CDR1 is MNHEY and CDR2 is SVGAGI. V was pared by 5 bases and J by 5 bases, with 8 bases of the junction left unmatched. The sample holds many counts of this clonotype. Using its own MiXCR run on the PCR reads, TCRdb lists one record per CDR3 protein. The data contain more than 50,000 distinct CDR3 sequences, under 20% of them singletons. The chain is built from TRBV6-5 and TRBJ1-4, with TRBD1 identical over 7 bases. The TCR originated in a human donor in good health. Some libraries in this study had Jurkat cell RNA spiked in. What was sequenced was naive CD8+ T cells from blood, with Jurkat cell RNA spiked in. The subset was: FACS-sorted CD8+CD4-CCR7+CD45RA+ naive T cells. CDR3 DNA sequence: TGTGCCAGCAGTCTCCTAGGGACAGCAAATGAAAAACTGTTTTTT. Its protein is CASSLLGTANEKLFF.